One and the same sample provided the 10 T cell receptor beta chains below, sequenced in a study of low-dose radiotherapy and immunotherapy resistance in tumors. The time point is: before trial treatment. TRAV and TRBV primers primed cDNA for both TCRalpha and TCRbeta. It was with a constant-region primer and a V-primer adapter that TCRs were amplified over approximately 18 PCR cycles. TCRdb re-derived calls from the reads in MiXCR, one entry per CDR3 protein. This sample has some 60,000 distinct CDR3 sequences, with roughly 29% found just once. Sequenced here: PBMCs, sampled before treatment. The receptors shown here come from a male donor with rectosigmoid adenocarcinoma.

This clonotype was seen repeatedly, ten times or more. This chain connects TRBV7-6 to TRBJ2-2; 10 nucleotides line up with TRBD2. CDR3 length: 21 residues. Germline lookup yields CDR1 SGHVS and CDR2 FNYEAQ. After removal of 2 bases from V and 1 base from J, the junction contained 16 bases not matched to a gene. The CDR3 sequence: CASSLLTPDGLAAKNTGELFF. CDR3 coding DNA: TGTGCCAGCAGCTTACTTACTCCTGACGGACTAGCGGCGAAGAACACCGGGGAGCTGTTTTTT. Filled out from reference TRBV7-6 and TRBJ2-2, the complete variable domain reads GAGVSQSPRYKVTKRGQDVALRCDPISGHVSLYWYRQALGQGPEFLTYFNYEAQQDKSGLPNDRFSAERPEGSISTLTIQRTEQRDSAMYRCASSLLTPDGLAAKNTGELFFGEGSRLTVL.

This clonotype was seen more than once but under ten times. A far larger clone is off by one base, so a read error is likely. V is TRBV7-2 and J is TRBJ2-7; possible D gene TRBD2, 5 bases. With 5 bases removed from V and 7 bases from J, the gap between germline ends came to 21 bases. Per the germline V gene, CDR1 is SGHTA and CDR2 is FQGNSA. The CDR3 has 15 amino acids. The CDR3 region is CASSRRMGRINEQYF. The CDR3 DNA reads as TGTGCCAGCAGCCGCAGAATGGGGAGAATCAATGAGCAGTACTTC.

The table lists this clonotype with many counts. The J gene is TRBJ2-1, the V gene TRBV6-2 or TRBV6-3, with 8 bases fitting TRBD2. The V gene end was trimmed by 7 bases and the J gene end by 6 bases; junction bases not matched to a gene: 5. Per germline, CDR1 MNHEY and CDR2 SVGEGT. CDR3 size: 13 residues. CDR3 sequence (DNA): TGTGCCAGCAACGGGAGGGCCGGCAATGAGCAGTTCTTC. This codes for CASNGRAGNEQFF.

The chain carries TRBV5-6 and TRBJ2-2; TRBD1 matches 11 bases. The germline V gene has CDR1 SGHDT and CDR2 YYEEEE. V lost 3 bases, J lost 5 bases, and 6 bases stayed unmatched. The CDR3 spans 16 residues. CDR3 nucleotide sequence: TGTGCCAGCAGCTACCCGGGACAGGGGGTAACCGGGGAGCTGTTTTTT. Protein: CASSYPGQGVTGELFF.

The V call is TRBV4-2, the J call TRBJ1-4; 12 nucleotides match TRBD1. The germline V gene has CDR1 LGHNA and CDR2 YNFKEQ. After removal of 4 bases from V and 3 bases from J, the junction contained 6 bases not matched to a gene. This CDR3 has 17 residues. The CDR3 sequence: CASSRPGQGASNEKLFF. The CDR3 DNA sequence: TGTGCCAGCAGCCGTCCGGGACAGGGGGCCTCTAATGAAAAACTGTTTTTT.

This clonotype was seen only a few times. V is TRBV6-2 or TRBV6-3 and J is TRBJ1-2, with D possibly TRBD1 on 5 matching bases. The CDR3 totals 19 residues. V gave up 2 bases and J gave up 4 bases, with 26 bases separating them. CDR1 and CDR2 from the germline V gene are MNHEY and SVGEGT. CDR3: CASSYTGLGDWGATYGYTF. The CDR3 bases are TGTGCCAGCAGTTACACAGGTCTTGGGGATTGGGGCGCAACCTATGGCTACACCTTC.

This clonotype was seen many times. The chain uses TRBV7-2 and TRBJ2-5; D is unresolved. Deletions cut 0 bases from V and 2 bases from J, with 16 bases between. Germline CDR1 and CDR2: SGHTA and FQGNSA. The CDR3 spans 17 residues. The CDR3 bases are TGTGCCAGCAGCTTAGCCCCTGGTGGCGGTGGGCAAGAGACCCAGTACTTC. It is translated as CASSLAPGGGGQETQYF.

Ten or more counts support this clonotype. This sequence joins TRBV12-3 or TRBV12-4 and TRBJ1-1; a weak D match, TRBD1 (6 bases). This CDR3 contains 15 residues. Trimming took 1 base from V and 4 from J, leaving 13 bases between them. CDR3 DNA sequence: TGTGCCAGCAGTTTAGATTCGGGGGGGCCCACTGAAGCTTTCTTT. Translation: CASSLDSGGPTEAFF.

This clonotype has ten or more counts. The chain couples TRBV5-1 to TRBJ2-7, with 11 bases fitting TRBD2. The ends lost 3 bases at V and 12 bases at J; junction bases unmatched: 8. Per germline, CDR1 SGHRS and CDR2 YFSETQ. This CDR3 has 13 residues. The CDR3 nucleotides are TGCGCCAGCAGCTCGGGATCTGGGACTAGCGGGTACTTC. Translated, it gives CASSSGSGTSGYF.

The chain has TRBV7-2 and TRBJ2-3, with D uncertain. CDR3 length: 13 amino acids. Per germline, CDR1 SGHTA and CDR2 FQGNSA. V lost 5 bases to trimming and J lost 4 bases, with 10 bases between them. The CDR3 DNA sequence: TGTGCCAGCAGCCCCTCCGCGGCAGATACGCAGTATTTT. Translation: CASSPSAADTQYF.